This T cell receptor (beta chain) is drawn from a study of blood T cells in healthy people across ages. This clonotype has only a few counts. Its cognate antigen is unknown. Study-level findings and limits: Strong correlation existed between TCR beta diversity and naive T cell percentage. Naive and antigen-experienced cells were not separated, limiting conclusive comparison. Estimated diversity that came from one million T cells was considered an underestimate.

With a J-beta primer mix and a sample-barcoded 5' primer, a second PCR ran about 6 to 11 cycles. Via MiXCR, TCRdb re-called the 5' RACE reads, giving one row per CDR3 protein. The sample consists of about 1,500,000 distinct CDR3 sequences, approximately 30% of them appearing once. The sequence was collected from a woman younger than 45 in good health. The sequenced sample consisted of blood.

CDR3 in amino acids: CASSLTERTDTQYF. In DNA, the CDR3 is TGTGCCAGCAGCTTGACAGAGCGCACAGATACGCAGTATTTT. The chain employs TRBV7-9 and TRBJ2-3; TRBD1 is a possible D gene (5 bases). The V end lost 3 bases, the J end lost 1 base, and 8 bases lay between the germline ends. This CDR3 has 14 residues. Germline CDR1 and CDR2: SEHNR and FQNEAQ (reference sequence).